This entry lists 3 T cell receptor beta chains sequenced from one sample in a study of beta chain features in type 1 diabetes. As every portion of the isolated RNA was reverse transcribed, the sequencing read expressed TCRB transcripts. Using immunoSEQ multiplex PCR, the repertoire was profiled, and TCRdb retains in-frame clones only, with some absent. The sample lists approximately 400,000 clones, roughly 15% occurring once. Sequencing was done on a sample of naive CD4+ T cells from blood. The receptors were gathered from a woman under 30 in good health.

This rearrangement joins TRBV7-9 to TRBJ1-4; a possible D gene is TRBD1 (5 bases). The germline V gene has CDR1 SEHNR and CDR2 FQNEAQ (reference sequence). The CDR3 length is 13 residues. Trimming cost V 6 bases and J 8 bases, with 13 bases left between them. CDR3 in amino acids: CASSSGRGEKLFF. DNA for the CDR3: TGTGCCAGCAGTTCCGGGAGGGGAGAAAAACTGTTTTTT.

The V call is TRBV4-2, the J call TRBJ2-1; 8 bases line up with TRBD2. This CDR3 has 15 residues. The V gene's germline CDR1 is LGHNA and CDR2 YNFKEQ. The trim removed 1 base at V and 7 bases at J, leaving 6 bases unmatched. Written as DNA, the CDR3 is TGTGCCAGCAGCCAAGGACCAAGCGGGAGTAATGAGCAGTTCTTC. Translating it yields CASSQGPSGSNEQFF.

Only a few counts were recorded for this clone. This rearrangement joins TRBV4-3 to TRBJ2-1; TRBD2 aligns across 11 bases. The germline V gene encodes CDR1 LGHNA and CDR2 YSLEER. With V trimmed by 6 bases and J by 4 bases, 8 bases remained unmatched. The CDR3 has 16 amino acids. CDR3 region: CASSDSGRGGYNEQFF. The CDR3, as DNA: TGCGCCAGCAGTGATAGCGGGAGGGGAGGTTACAATGAGCAGTTCTTC.